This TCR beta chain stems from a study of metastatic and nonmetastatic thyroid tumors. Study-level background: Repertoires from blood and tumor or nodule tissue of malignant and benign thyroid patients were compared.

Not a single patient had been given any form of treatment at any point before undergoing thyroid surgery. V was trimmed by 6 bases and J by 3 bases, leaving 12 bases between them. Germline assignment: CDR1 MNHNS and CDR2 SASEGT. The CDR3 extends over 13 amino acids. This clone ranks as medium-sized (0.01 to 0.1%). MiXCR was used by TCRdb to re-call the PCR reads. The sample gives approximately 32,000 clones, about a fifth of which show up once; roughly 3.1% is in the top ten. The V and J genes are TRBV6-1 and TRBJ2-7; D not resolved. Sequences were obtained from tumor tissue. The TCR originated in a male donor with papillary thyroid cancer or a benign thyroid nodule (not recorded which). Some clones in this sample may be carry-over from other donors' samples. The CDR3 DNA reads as TGTGCCAGCAGCCCCCGTCCGGGCTACGAGCAGTACTTC. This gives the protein CASSPRPGYEQYF.